This T cell receptor beta chain was recovered during a study of cytomegalovirus exposure and HLA in healthy donors. Overall study: HLA-typed donors contributed some 77 million unique TCRs, which were held in an early data release.

PCR involved 60 Vbeta and 13 Jbeta primers. The assay was immunoSEQ multiplex PCR, and TCRdb's table has in-frame clones only and misses some. The sample contains 85,000 to 100,000 clones, roughly 73% of which appear only once. Participants comprised healthy donors of bone marrow. Study-level points and caveats: Accounts indicate the classifier identified cytomegalovirus status with strong specificity and sensitivity.

V lost 10 bases, J lost 1 base, and 11 bases lay in between. Germline lookup yields CDR1 SGDLS and CDR2 YYNGEE. The CDR3 consists of 12 residues. Concerning this clone: Its specificity is not known.

V and J are TRBV9 and TRBJ1-1; D is undetermined. The TCR originated in a man aged 45 to 65 in good health and CMV-seropositive. The sample was PBMCs. The CDR3: CARLTANTEAFF. In DNA form, the CDR3 reads TGTGCCCGCCTAACAGCGAACACTGAAGCTTTCTTT.